This T cell receptor (beta chain) was recovered during a study of blood T cell repertoires in COVID-19. Only in-frame clones appear in the TCRdb table, and some are missing; sequencing was by immunoSEQ multiplex PCR. The repertoire holds 180,000 or so clones, 75% to 90% seen once, with under 8% in the top ten. This clone has at least ten counts. The specimen was PBMCs or T cells enriched from blood (not recorded which). The clonotype comes from a man aged 35 to 55 who had recovered from COVID-19.

CDR3 in DNA: TGTGCCAGCAGCGTAGTCTTAGGCGGAAAACTGTTTTTT. Amino acids: CASSVVLGGKLFF. The V gene is TRBV9, the J gene TRBJ1-4; unclear D gene. The germline V gene encodes CDR1 SGDLS and CDR2 YYNGEE. This CDR3 region has 13 residues. Trimming shortened V by 0 bases and J by 10 bases, and 10 bases separated the two germline ends.